These 30 T cell receptor beta chains share one sample of origin, sequenced in a study of CD8+CD57+ T cells in acquired aplastic anemia. Researchers used genomic DNA as the template to profile TCR beta VDJ and CDR3. TCRdb re-called the reads with MiXCR, one entry per CDR3 protein. Counted here are some 82,000 distinct CDR3 sequences, approximately 45% occurring once; the ten biggest clones make up about 66%. The sequencing sample was made of sorted CD4+, CD8+, or CD8+CD57+ T cells (not recorded which) from PBMCs. Receptors originate from a human donor in good health, serving as a control.

This clonotype showed up many times. This chain joins TRBV9 and TRBJ2-7, with 8 positions matching TRBD2. Germline CDR1 reads SGDLS; CDR2 reads YYNGEE. The J segment lost 6 bases and the V segment lost 3 bases, leaving 8 bases of the junction unmatched. This CDR3 comprises 14 residues. The CDR3 reads CASSARSGSREQYF. The CDR3 DNA reads TGTGCCAGCAGCGCCCGCAGCGGGAGTCGCGAGCAGTACTTC.

V is TRBV5-4 and J is TRBJ2-3, with 10 nucleotides matching TRBD2. The length of the CDR3 is 14 residues. CDR1 and CDR2 (germline): SGHNT, YYREEE (reference sequence). V lost 4 bases, J lost 9 bases, and 8 bases stayed unmatched. CDR3 sequence reads: CASSTGTSVVTQYF. As DNA, the CDR3 is TGTGCCAGCAGCACCGGGACTAGCGTGGTAACGCAGTATTTT.

The table lists this clonotype with many counts. CDR3 coding DNA: TGCGCCAGCAGCTCACTAGCGGAGAACACCGGGGAGCTGTTTTTT. It specifies CASSSLAENTGELFF. The chain recombines TRBV5-1 with TRBJ2-2; TRBD2 aligns across 8 bases. This CDR3 has 15 amino acids. Germline V lookup: CDR1 SGHRS, CDR2 YFSETQ. V trimming: 3 bases; J trimming: 1 base; junction bases outside the gene matches: 2.

This clonotype was observed at least ten times. CDR3 in amino acids: CASSLRDLQETQYF. CDR3 coding DNA: TGTGCCAGCAGCTTACGGGACCTTCAAGAGACCCAGTACTTC. This chain links TRBV7-9 with TRBJ2-5, with D perhaps matching TRBD1 or TRBD2 (5 bases each). The CDR3 has 14 amino acids. Germline CDR1 and CDR2: SEHNR and FQNEAQ (reference sequence). V was clipped by 2 bases and J by 2 bases, with 9 bases between them.

The chain couples TRBV2 to TRBJ1-5; D uncertain. Per germline, CDR1 SNHLY and CDR2 FYNNEI. With 4 bases removed from V and 5 bases from J, the gap between germline ends came to 12 bases. This CDR3 is built from 14 residues. This CDR3 is CASSADVGYQPQHF. The CDR3 coding sequence is TGTGCCAGCAGTGCGGACGTAGGATATCAGCCCCAGCATTTT.

This clonotype was picked up many times. The chain combines TRBV25-1 with TRBJ2-3; TRBD2 matches 7 bases. V lost 7 bases, J lost 6 bases, and 10 bases stayed unmatched. This CDR3 is 14 amino acids long. Germline V lookup: CDR1 MGHDK, CDR2 SYGVNS. CDR3 DNA: TGTGCCAGCACCCTTAGCGGGTCGGCTGATACGCAGTATTTT. Protein: CASTLSGSADTQYF.

The table lists this clonotype with many counts. The chain joins TRBV20-1 to TRBJ1-6; 10 bases fit TRBD1. Looked up from germline, CDR1 is DFQATT and CDR2 is SNEGSKA (reference sequence). V was clipped by 3 bases and J by 6 bases; unmatched bases: 11. The CDR3 contains 17 residues. The CDR3 protein is CSASPGTGAGGNSPLHF. The CDR3 region has the DNA TGCAGTGCTAGTCCCGGGACAGGGGCCGGGGGTAATTCACCCCTCCACTTT.

There are a few counts of this clonotype. This chain connects TRBV6-4 to TRBJ2-2, with unresolved D. CDR1 and CDR2 (germline): MRHNA, SNTAGT. The V gene lost 0 bases and the J gene lost 4 bases, with 3 bases spanning the gap. The CDR3 covers 13 residues. Written as DNA, the CDR3 is TGTGCCAGCAGTGACTCGAGCACCGGGGAGCTGTTTTTT. Amino acid sequence: CASSDSSTGELFF.

On this clonotype itself: A read error may explain this, as a much larger clone is one base away. The V call is TRBV7-9, the J call TRBJ2-5; no clear D. The germline V gene encodes CDR1 SEHNR and CDR2 FQNEAQ (reference sequence). The CDR3 runs 14 residues. CDR3 sequence (DNA): TGTACCAGCAGCTTAAGAGGAGCCCAAGAGACCCAGTACTTC. It codes for CTSSLRGAQETQYF. Filled out from reference TRBV7-9 and TRBJ2-5, the complete variable domain reads DTGVSQNPRHKITKRGQNVTFRCDPISEHNRLYWYRQTLGQGPEFLTYFQNEAQLEKSRLLSDRFSAERPKGSFSTLEIQRTEQGDSAMYLCTSSLRGAQETQYFGPGTRLLVL.

This clonotype showed up just a few times. The chain joins TRBV15 to TRBJ2-7; 9 bases line up with TRBD2. V shed 3 bases, J shed 2 bases, and the junction held 2 bases outside the gene matches. From germline, CDR1 is LNHNV and CDR2 YYDKDF (reference sequence). This CDR3 comprises 14 residues. Written as DNA, the CDR3 is TGTGCCACCAGCAGGACTAGCGGACCCTACGAGCAGTACTTC. This sequence encodes CATSRTSGPYEQYF.

The sample holds many counts of this clonotype. This chain links TRBV25-1 with TRBJ1-4; D is ambiguous. Trimming shortened V by 5 bases and J by 4 bases, and 5 bases separated the two germline ends. The CDR3 length is 12 residues. Germline V gene sequence: CDR1 MGHDK, CDR2 SYGVNS. The CDR3 protein is CASSFLNEKLFF. The CDR3 DNA is TGTGCCAGCAGTTTCCTTAATGAAAAACTGTTTTTT.

This clonotype has at least ten counts. The chain uses TRBV29-1 and TRBJ1-1; perhaps TRBD1 as D (6 bases). The V gene's germline CDR1 is SQVTM and CDR2 ANQGSEA. V shed 6 bases and J shed 4 bases, with 21 bases lying between them. The length of the CDR3 is 15 residues. The CDR3 spells CSVVATGTLRTEAFF. CDR3 nucleotides: TGCAGCGTAGTCGCGACAGGAACCCTTCGCACTGAAGCTTTCTTT.

This clonotype was recorded many times. The chain joins TRBV24-1 to TRBJ2-3; 9 nucleotides match TRBD2. Germline loops: CDR1 KGHDR, CDR2 SFDVKD. J lost 6 bases, V lost 4 bases, and 4 bases had no gene match. The CDR3 has 14 amino acids. CDR3 in DNA: TGTGCCACCAGTGAAGCGGGGGGTAGCGATACGCAGTATTTT. It codes for CATSEAGGSDTQYF.

The chain combines TRBV18 with TRBJ2-7; possibly TRBD1 or TRBD2 for D (5 bases each). The CDR3 loop spans 14 amino acids. Trimming cost V 4 bases and J 2 bases, with 12 bases left between them. Germline V gene data show CDR1 as KGHSH and CDR2 as LQKENI. The CDR3 spells CASSLGDGPYEQYF. The CDR3 nucleotides read TGTGCCAGCTCACTCGGGGACGGTCCCTACGAGCAGTACTTC. The entire variable domain, with the rest obtained from reference TRBV18 and TRBJ2-7, is as follows: NAGVMQNPRHLVRRRGQEARLRCSPMKGHSHVYWYRQLPEEGLKFMVYLQKENIIDESGMPKERFSAEFPKEGPSILRIQQVVRGDSAAYFCASSLGDGPYEQYFGPGTRLTVT.

The J gene is TRBJ1-2, the V gene TRBV7-9; weak D call: TRBD1 (5 bases). The V gene's germline CDR1 is SEHNR and CDR2 FQNEAQ (reference sequence). Trimming took off 4 bases at V and 8 bases at J, with 17 bases between the two ends. This CDR3 is 14 amino acids long. The CDR3 protein is CASSSPQGTGGYTF. The CDR3, as DNA: TGTGCCAGCAGCTCCCCCCAGGGAACGGGCGGCTACACCTTC.

This clonotype has a single count. At one end the junction does not follow the germline gene, possibly because of a read error. The genes are TRBV7-8 and TRBJ1-5; D gene unclear. The CDR3 spans 17 residues. Per germline, CDR1 SGHVS and CDR2 FQNEAQ. The CDR3 DNA is TGTGCCAGCAGCTTAGCGTCGGCTTTGATTGGCAATCAGCCCCGGCATTTT. Encoded protein: CASSLASALIGNQPRHF.

The J gene is TRBJ2-7, the V gene TRBV5-4; D is possibly TRBD1 (6 bases). The CDR3 is 14 residues long. The germline CDR1 and CDR2 sequences are SGHNT and YYREEE (reference sequence). V was clipped by 0 bases and J by 5 bases, with 12 bases between them. The chain's CDR3 is CASSLGRGPNEQYF. The DNA for the CDR3 is TGTGCCAGCAGCTTGGGCAGGGGTCCTAACGAGCAGTACTTC.

The chain carries TRBV12-3 or TRBV12-4 and TRBJ1-4; 8 nucleotides agree with TRBD1. After removal of 5 bases from V and 7 bases from J, the junction contained 9 bases not matched to a gene. CDR3 size: 15 residues. For the CDR3, the DNA is TGTGCCAGCAGTCCCTATCTCGACAGGGGTGAAAAACTGTTTTTT. It is translated as CASSPYLDRGEKLFF.

The V gene is TRBV11-2, the J gene TRBJ2-3, with D possibly TRBD2 on 6 matching bases. Germline-derived CDR1 and CDR2 are SGHAT and FQNNGV. The CDR3 extends over 16 amino acids. The V and J ends lost 4 bases and 1 base respectively, with 15 bases between them. The chain's CDR3 is CASSSRGPGGTDTQYF. The CDR3 region has the DNA TGTGCCAGCAGCTCGCGGGGTCCTGGCGGCACAGATACGCAGTATTTT.

This clonotype was counted many times. Here the CDR3 DNA reads TGCGCCAGCAGTTGGACTAGCGGGGTCACAGATACGCAGTATTTT. Its protein product is CASSWTSGVTDTQYF. The rearrangement joins TRBV5-1 to TRBJ2-3; 12 bases fit TRBD2. Germline V gives CDR1 SGHRS, CDR2 YFSETQ. This CDR3 is built from 15 residues. After removal of 5 bases from V and 2 bases from J, the junction contained 3 bases not matched to a gene.

This clonotype was found many times. The chain joins TRBV24-1 to TRBJ1-2; 7 bases are shared with TRBD1. The V and J ends lost 7 bases and 6 bases, in that order; junction bases with no gene match: 4. Germline V CDR1 and CDR2: KGHDR, SFDVKD. The CDR3 runs 12 residues. The CDR3 here is CATSSGGHGYTF. The CDR3 DNA reads as TGTGCCACCAGCTCAGGGGGTCATGGCTACACCTTC.

V gene TRBV7-9 combines with J gene TRBJ1-4; D gene unclear. Deletions cut 2 bases from V and 6 bases from J, with 13 bases between. Germline-derived CDR1 and CDR2 are SEHNR and FQNEAQ (reference sequence). The CDR3 is 15 residues long. CDR3 protein: CASSLRGGSDEKLFF. The DNA for the CDR3 is TGTGCCAGCAGCTTACGGGGTGGGTCCGATGAAAAACTGTTTTTT.

This clonotype was seen many times. This CDR3 is CATSRLRDSTDTQYF. DNA of the CDR3: TGTGCCACCAGCAGACTGAGGGATAGCACAGATACGCAGTATTTT. The chain employs TRBV15 and TRBJ2-3; the D gene is possibly TRBD2 (5 bases). In germline, CDR1 is LNHNV, CDR2 YYDKDF (reference sequence). The CDR3 consists of 15 residues. V was clipped by 2 bases and J by 0 bases, with 9 bases between them.

The chain carries TRBV2 and TRBJ2-7; weak D call: TRBD2 (5 bases). CDR3 length: 13 amino acids. CDR1 SNHLY and CDR2 FYNNEI come from the germline V gene. V was trimmed by 6 bases and J by 3 bases, leaving 12 bases between them. CDR3 sequence: CASSFGLLYEQYF. The CDR3 DNA sequence: TGTGCCAGCAGCTTCGGACTCCTCTACGAGCAGTACTTC.

The genes are TRBV10-3 and TRBJ1-5; D call uncertain. Germline V gene data show CDR1 as ENHRY and CDR2 as SYGVKD. V was pared by 10 bases and J by 3 bases, with 16 bases between. The length of the CDR3 is 14 residues. In DNA, the CDR3 is TGTGCCAGCAATGACGGGGTGGCCAATCAGCCCCAGCATTTT. Its protein is CASNDGVANQPQHF.

The chain recombines TRBV4-2 with TRBJ2-7, with D possibly matching TRBD1 (5 bases). The V gene lost 6 bases and the J gene lost 1 base, with 22 bases spanning the gap. This CDR3 has 17 residues. Germline loops: CDR1 LGHNA, CDR2 YNFKEQ. The CDR3 DNA is TGTGCCAGCAGTGCCGCAGCAGGGTCGGTTAATTCCTACGAGCAGTACTTC. Amino acids: CASSAAAGSVNSYEQYF.

The CDR3 sequence is CASSPARQGRSSYEQYF. Here the CDR3 DNA reads TGTGCCAGCAGCCCTGCGAGACAGGGAAGAAGCTCCTACGAGCAGTACTTC. The rearrangement links TRBV11-1 to TRBJ2-7; TRBD1 matches 7 bases. Trimming removed 5 bases from V and 0 bases from J; junction bases left unmatched: 13. CDR1 is SGHAT, CDR2 FQDESV, per germline (reference sequence). This CDR3 is 17 amino acids long.

This chain connects TRBV4-3 to TRBJ2-3, with 11 nucleotides matching TRBD2. This CDR3 comprises 17 residues. The germline V gene has CDR1 LGHNA and CDR2 YSLEER. V shed 4 bases and J 4 bases; nucleotides not matched to a gene: 10. CDR3 nucleotides: TGCGCCAGCAGCCCTACAAAGCTAGCGGGGGGACCAGATACGCAGTATTTT. This sequence encodes CASSPTKLAGGPDTQYF.

The sample holds many counts of this clonotype. The rearrangement joins TRBV11-2 to TRBJ2-7, with D maybe TRBD1 (6 bases). Trimming shortened V by 5 bases and J by 3 bases, and 14 bases separated the two germline ends. This CDR3 comprises 14 residues. Germline-derived CDR1 and CDR2 are SGHAT and FQNNGV. The CDR3 sequence: CASSLGQTFYEQYF. The CDR3, as DNA: TGTGCCAGCAGCCTCGGACAGACCTTCTACGAGCAGTACTTC.

Points on this clonotype: The conserved phenylalanine or tryptophan normally closing the CDR3 is absent here, so this likely arose from a read error. Because the CDR3's place on the DNA is in doubt, the DNA is left out and the CDR3 is given as listed by TCRdb. The chain carries TRBV7-2 and TRBJ2-6. The CDR3 comprises 13 residues, both ends counted. Germline V CDR1 and CDR2: SGHTA, FQGNSA. CDR3 region: CASSDSGANVLKI.